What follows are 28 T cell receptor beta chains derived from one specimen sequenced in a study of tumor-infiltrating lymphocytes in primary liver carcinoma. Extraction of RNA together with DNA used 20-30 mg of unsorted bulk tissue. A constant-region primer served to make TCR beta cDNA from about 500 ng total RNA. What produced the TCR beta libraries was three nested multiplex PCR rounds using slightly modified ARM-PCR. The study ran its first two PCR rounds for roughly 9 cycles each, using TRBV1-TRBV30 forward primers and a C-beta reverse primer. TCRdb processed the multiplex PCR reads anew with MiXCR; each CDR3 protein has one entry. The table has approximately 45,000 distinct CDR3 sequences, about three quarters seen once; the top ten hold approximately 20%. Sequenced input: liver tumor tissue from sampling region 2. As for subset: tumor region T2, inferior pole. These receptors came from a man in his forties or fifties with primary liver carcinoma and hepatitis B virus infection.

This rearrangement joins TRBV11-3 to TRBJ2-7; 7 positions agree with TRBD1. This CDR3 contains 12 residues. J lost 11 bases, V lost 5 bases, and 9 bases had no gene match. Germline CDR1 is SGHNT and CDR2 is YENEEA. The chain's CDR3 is CASSVGQSYEYF. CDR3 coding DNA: TGTGCCAGCAGCGTGGGACAGTCTTACGAGTACTTC.

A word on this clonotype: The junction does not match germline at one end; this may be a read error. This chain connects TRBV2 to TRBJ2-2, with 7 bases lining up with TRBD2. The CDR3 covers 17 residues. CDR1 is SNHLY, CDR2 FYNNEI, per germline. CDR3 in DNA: TGTACCAGCAGTGAAGCACGGCTAGCGGAGGCCACCGGGGAGCTGTTTTTT. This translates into CTSSEARLAEATGELFF.

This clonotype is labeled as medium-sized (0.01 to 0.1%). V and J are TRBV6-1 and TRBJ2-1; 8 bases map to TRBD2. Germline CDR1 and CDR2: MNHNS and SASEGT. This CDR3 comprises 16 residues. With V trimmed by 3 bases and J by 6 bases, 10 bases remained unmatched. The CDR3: CASSDRPGTSGNEQFF. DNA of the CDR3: TGTGCCAGCAGTGACCGCCCCGGGACTAGTGGCAATGAGCAGTTCTTC.

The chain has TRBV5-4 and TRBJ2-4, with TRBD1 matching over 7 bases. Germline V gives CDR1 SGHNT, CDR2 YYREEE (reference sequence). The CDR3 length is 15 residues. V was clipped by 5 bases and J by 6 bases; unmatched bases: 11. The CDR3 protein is CASRLKGGMRNIQYF. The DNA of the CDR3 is TGTGCCAGCAGGTTGAAAGGGGGCATGAGAAACATTCAGTACTTC.

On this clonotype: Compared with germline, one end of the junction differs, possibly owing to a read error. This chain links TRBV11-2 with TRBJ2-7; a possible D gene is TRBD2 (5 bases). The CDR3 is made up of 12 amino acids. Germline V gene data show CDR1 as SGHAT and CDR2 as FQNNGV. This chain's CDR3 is CAGSPGVYEQYF. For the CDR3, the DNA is TGTGCCGGCAGTCCCGGGGTCTATGAGCAGTACTTC.

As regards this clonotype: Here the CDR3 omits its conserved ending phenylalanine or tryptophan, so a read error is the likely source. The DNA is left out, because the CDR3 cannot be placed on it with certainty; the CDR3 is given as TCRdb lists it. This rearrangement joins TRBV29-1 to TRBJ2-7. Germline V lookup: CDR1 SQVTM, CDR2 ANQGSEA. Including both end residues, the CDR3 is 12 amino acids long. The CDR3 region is CGANFGTYEQYL.

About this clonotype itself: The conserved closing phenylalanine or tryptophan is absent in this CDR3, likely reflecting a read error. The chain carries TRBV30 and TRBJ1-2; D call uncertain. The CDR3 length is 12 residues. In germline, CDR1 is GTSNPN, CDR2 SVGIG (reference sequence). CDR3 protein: CDWTSTNYGYTY. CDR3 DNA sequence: TGTGACTGGACGTCAACTAACTATGGCTACACCTAC.

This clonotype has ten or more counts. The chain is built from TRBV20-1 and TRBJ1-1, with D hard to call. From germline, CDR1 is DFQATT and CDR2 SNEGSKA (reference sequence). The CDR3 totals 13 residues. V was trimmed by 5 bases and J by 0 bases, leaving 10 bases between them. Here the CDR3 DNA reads TGCAGTGCTCCCATCTTCTTGAACACTGAAGCTTTCTTT. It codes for CSAPIFLNTEAFF.

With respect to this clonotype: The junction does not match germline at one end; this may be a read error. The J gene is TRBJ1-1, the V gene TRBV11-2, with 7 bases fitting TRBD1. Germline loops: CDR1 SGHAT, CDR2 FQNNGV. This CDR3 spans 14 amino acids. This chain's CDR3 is CTNSPGQLNIEAFF. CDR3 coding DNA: TGTACCAACAGCCCGGGACAGCTGAACATTGAAGCTTTCTTT.

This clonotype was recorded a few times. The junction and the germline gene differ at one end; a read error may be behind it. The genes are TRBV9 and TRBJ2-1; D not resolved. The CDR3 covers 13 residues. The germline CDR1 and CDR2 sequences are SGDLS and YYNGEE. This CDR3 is CASSVASFNEQFF. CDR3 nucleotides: TGTGCCAGCAGCGTAGCCTCCTTCAATGAGCAGTTCTTC.

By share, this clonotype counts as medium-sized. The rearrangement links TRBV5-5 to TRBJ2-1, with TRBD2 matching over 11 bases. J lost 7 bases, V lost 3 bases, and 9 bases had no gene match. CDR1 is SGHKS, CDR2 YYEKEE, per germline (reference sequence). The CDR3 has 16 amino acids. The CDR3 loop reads CASSSLGTSGGNEQFF. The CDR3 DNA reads TGTGCCAGCAGCTCCTTAGGGACTAGCGGCGGGAATGAGCAGTTCTTC.

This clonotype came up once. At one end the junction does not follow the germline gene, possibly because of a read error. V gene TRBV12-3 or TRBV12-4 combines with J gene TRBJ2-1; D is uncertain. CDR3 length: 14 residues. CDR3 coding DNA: TGTGCCAGCAAGGAGACGAGCTCCTTCAATGAGCAGTTCTTC. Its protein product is CASKETSSFNEQFF.

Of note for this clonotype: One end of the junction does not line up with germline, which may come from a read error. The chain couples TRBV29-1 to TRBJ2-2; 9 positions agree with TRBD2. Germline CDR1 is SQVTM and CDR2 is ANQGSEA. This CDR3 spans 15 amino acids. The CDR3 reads CSVGTSVAITRELFF. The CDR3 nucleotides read TGCAGCGTTGGGACTAGCGTGGCGATCACCAGGGAGCTGTTTTTT.

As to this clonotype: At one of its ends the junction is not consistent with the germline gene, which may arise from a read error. The CDR3 DNA follows: TGTGCCTTCAGAGCTTGGGATGAGCAGTTTTTC. This gives the protein CAFRAWDEQFF. J is TRBJ2-1 and V is TRBV10-3; D gene uncertain. CDR3 length: 11 residues. Germline CDR1 ENHRY, CDR2 SYGVKD.

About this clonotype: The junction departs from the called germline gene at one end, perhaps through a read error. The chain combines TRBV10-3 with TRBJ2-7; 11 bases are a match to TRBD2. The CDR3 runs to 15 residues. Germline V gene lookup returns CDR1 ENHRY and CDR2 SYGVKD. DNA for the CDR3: TGTGTCATCGGCTACGGGACTAGCGGCTCCTACGAGCAGTACTTC. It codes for CVIGYGTSGSYEQYF.

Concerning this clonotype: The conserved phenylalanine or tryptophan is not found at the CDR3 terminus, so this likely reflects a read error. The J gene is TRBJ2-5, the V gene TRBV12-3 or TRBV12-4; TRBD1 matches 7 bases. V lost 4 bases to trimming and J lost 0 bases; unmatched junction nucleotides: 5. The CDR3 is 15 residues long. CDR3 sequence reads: CASSSGTGDQETQYL. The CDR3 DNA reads TGTGCCAGCAGTTCCGGAACAGGGGACCAAGAGACCCAGTACCTC.

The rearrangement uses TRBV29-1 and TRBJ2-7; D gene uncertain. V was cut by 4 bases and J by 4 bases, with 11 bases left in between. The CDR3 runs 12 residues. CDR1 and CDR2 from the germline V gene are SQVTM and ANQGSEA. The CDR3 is CSVGDITYEQYF. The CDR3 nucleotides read TGCAGCGTTGGCGACATTACTTACGAGCAGTACTTC.

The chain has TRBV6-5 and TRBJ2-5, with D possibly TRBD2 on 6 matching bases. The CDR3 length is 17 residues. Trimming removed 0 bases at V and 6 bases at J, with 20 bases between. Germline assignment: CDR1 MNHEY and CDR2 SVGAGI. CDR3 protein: CASSYSSSGGSQKTQYF. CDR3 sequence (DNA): TGTGCCAGCAGTTACTCGAGTAGTGGGGGGTCACAAAAGACCCAGTACTTC.

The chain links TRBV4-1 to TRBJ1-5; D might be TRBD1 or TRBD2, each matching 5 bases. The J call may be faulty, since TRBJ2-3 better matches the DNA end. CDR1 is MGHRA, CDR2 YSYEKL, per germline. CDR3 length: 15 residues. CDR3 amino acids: CASSPIEGINQPQYF. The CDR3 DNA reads TGCGCCAGCAGTCCCATAGAGGGGATTAATCAGCCCCAGTATTTT.

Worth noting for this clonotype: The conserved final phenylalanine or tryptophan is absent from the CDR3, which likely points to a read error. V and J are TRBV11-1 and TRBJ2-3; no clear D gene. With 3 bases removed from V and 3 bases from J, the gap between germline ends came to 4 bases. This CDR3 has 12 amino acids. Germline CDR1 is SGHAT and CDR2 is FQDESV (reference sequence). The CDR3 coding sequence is TGTGCCAGCAGCTTGAGGACAGATACGCAGTATCGT. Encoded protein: CASSLRTDTQYR.

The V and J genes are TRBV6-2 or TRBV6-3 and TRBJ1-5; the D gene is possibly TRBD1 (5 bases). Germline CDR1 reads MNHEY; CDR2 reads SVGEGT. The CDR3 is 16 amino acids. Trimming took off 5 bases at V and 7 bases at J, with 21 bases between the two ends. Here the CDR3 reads CASSPYRRLWDQPQHF. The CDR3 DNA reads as TGTGCCAGCAGTCCCTACAGGCGTCTGTGGGACCAGCCCCAGCATTTT.

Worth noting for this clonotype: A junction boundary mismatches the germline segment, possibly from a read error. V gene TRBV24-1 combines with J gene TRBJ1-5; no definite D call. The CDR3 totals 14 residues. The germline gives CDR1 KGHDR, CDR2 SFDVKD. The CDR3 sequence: CATSDFGSNQHQHF. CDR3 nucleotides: TGTGCCACTAGTGATTTTGGTAGCAATCAGCACCAGCATTTT.

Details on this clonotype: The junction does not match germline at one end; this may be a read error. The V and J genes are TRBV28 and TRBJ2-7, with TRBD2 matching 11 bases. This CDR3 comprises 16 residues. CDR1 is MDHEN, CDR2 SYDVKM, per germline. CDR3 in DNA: TGTGCCGGCAGCCCAAGGACTAGCGGGCTTTCCTCCGAGCGGTACTTC. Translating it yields CAGSPRTSGLSSERYF.

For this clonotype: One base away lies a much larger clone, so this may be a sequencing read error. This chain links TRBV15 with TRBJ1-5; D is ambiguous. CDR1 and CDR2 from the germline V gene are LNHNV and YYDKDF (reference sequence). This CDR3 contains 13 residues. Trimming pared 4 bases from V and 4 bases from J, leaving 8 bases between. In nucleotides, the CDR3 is TGTGCCACCAGCATGCAAAGAAATCAGCCCCAGCATTTT. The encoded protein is CATSMQRNQPQHF. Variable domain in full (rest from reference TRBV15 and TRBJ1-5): DAMVIQNPRYQVTQFGKPVTLSCSQTLNHNVMYWYQQKSSQAPKLLFHYYDKDFNNEADTPDNFQSRRPNTSFCFLDIRSPGLGDTAMYLCATSMQRNQPQHFGDGTRLSIL.

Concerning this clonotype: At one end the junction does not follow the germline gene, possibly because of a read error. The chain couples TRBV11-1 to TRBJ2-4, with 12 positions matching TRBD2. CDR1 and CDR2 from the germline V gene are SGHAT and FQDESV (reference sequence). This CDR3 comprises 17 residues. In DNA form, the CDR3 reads TGTGCCAGTAACTTTCCCTGGACTAGCGGGACCAAAAACATTCAATACTTC. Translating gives CASNFPWTSGTKNIQYF.

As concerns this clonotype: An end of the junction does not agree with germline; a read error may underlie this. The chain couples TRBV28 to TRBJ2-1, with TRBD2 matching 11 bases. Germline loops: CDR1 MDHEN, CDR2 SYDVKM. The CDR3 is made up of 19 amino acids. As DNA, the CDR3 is TGTGCCAGCAGTTTATGCCACTTTCCGGGACTAGCGGAGCACAATGAGCAGCTCTTC. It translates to CASSLCHFPGLAEHNEQLF.

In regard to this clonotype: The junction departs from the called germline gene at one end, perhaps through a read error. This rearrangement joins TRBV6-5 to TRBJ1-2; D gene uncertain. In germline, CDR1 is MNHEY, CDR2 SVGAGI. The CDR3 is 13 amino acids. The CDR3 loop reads CASTYSSAGGYTF. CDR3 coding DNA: TGTGCCAGCACTTACTCCTCGGCGGGAGGTTACACCTTC.

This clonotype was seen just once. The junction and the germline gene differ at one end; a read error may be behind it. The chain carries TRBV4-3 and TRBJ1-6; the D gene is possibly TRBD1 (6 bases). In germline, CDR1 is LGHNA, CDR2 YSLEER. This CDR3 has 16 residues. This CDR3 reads CTSSSRDKGRNSPLHF. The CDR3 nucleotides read TGCACCAGCAGCTCCCGGGACAAGGGAAGGAATTCACCCCTCCACTTT.